This T cell receptor beta chain was captured in a study of blood T cell repertoires in COVID-19 (dated by TCRdb to the early 2020s). Some background on the complete study: Samples covering the acute and convalescent phases of COVID-19 were provided by collaborators in the United States, Italy and Spain. The material from the prospective study consisted of cDNA or gDNA derived from T cells, B-cell-depleted T cells, or PBMCs. Subjects who had been exposed to COVID-19, were actively infected with it, or had recovered from it provided the deeply sampled blood TCRbeta repertoires that made up the dataset. The repertoires were released in a freely available public database intended as a resource for research on the immune response to SARS-CoV-2. Samples were obtained from the ongoing ImmuneRACE study (first 160 participants) and from some 1,200 subjects provided by 6 global collaborators. The sample metadata nearly always contained a de-identified subject ID, COVID-19 status, age in years and sex. HLA class I and class II types, where available, came from metadata supplied by the sample provider rather than from assay-based typing. Results and caveats for the whole study, not just this receptor: How much clinical and demographic metadata was included differed by source and by participant, and the metadata was provided uncurated.

Each collaborating institution followed its own protocols to collect whole blood in K2EDTA tubes. For TCRbeta analysis, collaborators shipped samples as frozen whole blood, isolated PBMCs, or DNA extracted from either of those sample types. Details on this clone: There is no known antigen for this receptor. No qualities accompany the bases; no much larger clone lies one base away.

TCRbeta CDR3 regions were amplified from genomic DNA by means of the immunoSEQ Assay, a bias-controlled multiplex PCR. The source study handled its data this way. Within the assay, amplification of reference gene primers was used to estimate how many nucleated cells each sample contained. To quantify the absolute abundance of each unique TCRbeta CDR3 rearrangement, sequence reads were collapsed and filtered. Productive Simpson clonality was computed per sample as the square root of Simpson's diversity index over productive rearrangements. What TCRdb holds here is the immuneACCESS table cut down to in-frame rearrangements. Part of the clones is not present; checked against another copy, under half of the missing clones reflect an unresolved V gene, and the others are unexplained. The DNA gave D and trimming, while V, J and clone size come from that table. Present in this sample are about 400,000 clones, about 88% of which were seen just once. The top ten clones comprise roughly 3.1% of the sample.

The sequenced material came from peripheral blood. The sequence was collected from a human donor in a cohort sampled during active COVID-19.

The CDR3 corresponds to CAWSGPLPGGARRAFF. The DNA sequence is TGTGCCTGGAGTGGACCCCTCCCGGGGGGGGCGCGTCGAGCTTTCTTT. The rearrangement combines TRBV30 with TRBJ1-1, with TRBD1 as a weak D call on 6 bases. The CDR3 covers 16 residues, taking in both the cysteine and the phenylalanine. CDR3 DNA only is kept here, 48 bases in frame from base 1. CDR1 and CDR2 were assigned from the germline V gene (reference sequence) as GTSNPN and SVGIG. The V and J ends are trimmed by 1 base and 10 bases, leaving 25 bases between them. Reference TRBV30 and TRBJ1-1 genes cover what lies past the CDR3, so the full variable domain is SQTIHQWPATLVQPVGSPLSLECTVEGTSNPNLYWYRQAAGRGLQLLFYSVGIGQISSEVPQNLSASRPQDRQFILSSKKLLLSDSGFYLCAWSGPLPGGARRAFFGQGTRLTVV.